The entry below gives a single TCR beta chain sequence along with its context. What it binds is not known. Trimming removed 6 bases from V and 0 bases from J, with 12 bases in between. The length of the CDR3 is 16 residues. Germline CDR1 and CDR2: MDHEN and SYDVKM. Libraries were prepared by immunoSEQ multiplex PCR; TCRdb keeps only in-frame clonotypes and omits some of them. The data contain 2,400 or so clones, roughly 22% of them seen just once; the ten biggest clones take up around 14%. The data were taken from a study of T cells in localized non-small cell lung cancer. Study findings and constraints: The appearance of a median approximately 60 of the top 100 tumor clones was seen in adjacent lung. Longer overall survival was linked to higher blood T cell density.

The genes are TRBV28 and TRBJ2-6; the D gene is possibly TRBD1 (5 bases). The sample was normal lung tissue next to the tumor, taken before any cancer treatment. The source of this sequence is a man between 40 and 69 years old with stage I squamous cell lung carcinoma. CDR3 nucleotides: TGTGCCAGCAGCCTAACAGGCGACTCTGGGGCCAACGTCCTGACTTTC. Translation gives CASSLTGDSGANVLTF.